The clone carrying this TCR beta chain was detected only a few times. This sample is drawn from a study of identical twins. One entry per CDR3 protein, called by TCRdb with MiXCR from the 5' RACE reads. Counted here are about 890,000 distinct CDR3 sequences, 9% to 15% occurring once; the ten biggest clones make up around 1.5%. These sequences were also reported in another study, on yellow fever vaccine responses in identical twins.

Sequences were obtained from PBMCs. The sequence came from a woman between 18 and 29 years old in good health.

CDR3 residues: CASTGISTDTQYF. The CDR3 DNA sequence: TGTGCCTCCACGGGGATTAGCACAGATACGCAGTATTTT. This chain uses TRBV28 with TRBJ2-3, with D possibly TRBD2 on 5 matching bases. V gave up 11 bases and J gave up 0 bases, with 12 bases separating them. Per germline, CDR1 MDHEN and CDR2 SYDVKM. The CDR3 covers 13 residues. The whole variable domain, remainder taken from reference TRBV28 and TRBJ2-3, is DVKVTQSSRYLVKRTGEKVFLECVQDMDHENMFWYRQDPGLGLRLIYFSYDVKMKEKGDIPEGYSVSREKKERFSLILESASTNQTSMYLCASTGISTDTQYFGPGTRLTVL.